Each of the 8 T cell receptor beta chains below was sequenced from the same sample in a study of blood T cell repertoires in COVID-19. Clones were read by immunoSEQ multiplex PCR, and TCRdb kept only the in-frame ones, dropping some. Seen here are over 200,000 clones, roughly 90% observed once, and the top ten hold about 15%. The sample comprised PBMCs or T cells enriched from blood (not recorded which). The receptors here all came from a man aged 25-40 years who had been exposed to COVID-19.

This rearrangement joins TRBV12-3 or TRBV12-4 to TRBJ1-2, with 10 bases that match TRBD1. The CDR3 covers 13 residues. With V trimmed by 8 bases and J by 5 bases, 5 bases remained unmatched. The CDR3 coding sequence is TGTGCCAGCGCCCCGGACAGGGGGTATGGCTACACCTTC. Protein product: CASAPDRGYGYTF.

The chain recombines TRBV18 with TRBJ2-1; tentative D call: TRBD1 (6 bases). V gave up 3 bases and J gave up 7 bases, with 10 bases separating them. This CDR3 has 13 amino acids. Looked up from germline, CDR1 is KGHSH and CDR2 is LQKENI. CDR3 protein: CASSPDRGNEQFF. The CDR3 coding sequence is TGTGCCAGCTCACCGGACAGAGGGAATGAGCAGTTCTTC.

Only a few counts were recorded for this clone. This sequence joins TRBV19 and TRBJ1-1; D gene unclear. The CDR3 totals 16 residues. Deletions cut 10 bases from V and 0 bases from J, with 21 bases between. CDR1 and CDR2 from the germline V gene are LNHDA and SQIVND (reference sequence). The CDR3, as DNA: TGTGCCACTGCGGGCCTGCGGCAGGCCGTGAACACTGAAGCTTTCTTT. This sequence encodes CATAGLRQAVNTEAFF.

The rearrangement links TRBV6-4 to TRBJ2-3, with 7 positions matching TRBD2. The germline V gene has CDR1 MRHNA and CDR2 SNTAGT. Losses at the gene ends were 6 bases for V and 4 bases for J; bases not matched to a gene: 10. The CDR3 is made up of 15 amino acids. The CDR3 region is CASRETSREADTQYF. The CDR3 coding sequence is TGTGCCAGCAGGGAGACTAGCCGGGAGGCAGATACGCAGTATTTT.

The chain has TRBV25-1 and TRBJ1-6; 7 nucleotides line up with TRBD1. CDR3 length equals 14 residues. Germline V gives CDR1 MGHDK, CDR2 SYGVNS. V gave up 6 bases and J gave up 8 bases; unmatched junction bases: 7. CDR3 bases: TGTGCCAGCAGGTCAAGTCAGGGGGATTCACCCCTCCACTTT. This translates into CASRSSQGDSPLHF.

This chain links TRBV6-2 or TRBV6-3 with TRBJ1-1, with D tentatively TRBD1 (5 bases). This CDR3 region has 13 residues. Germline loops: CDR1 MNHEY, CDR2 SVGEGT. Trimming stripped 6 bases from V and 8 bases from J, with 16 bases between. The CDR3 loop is CASSPRVDGEAFF. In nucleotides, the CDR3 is TGTGCCAGCAGCCCCAGGGTTGACGGCGAAGCTTTCTTT.

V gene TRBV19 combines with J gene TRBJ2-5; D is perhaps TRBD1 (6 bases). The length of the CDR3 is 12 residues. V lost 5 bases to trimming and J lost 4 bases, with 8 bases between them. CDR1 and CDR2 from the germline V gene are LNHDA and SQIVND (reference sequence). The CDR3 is CASSWGRETQYF. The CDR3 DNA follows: TGTGCCAGTAGTTGGGGGCGAGAGACCCAGTACTTC.

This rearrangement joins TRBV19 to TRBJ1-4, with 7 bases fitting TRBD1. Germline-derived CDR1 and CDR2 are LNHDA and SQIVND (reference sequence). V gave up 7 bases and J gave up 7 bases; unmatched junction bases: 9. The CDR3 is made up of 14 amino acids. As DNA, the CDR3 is TGTGCCAGTACAGGGGGAAGATCGATTGAAAAACTGTTTTTT. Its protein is CASTGGRSIEKLFF.